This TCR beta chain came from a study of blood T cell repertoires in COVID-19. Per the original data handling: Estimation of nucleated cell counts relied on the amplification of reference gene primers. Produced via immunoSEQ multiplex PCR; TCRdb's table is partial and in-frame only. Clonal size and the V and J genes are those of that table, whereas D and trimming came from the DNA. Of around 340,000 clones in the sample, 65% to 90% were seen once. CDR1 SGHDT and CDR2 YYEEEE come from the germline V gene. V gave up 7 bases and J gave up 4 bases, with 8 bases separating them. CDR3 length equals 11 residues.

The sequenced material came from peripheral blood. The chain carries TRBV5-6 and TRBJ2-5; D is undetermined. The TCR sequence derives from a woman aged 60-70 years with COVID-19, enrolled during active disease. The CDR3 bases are TGTGCCAGCTCCCTACGAGAGACCCAGTACTTC. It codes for CASSLRETQYF.